The 4 T cell receptor beta chains below come from one sample, sequenced in a study of vaccination and CD4 T cells after COVID-19. Scientists ran DNA taken from cultured CD4+ T cells through the Oncomine TCR Beta short-read assay for sequencing. A single record per CDR3 protein comes from TCRdb applying MiXCR to the PCR reads. The data show some 16,000 distinct CDR3 sequences, around a third seen once. Antigens for these TCRs are unknown. Documented treatment: approximately 9-day PBMC culture with coronavirus spike peptide pools or control peptides (ViraFEST assay). The sample was CD4+ T cells from blood, cultured in vitro, taken before SARS-CoV-2 vaccination. The receptors shown here come from a human donor who received a COVID-19 vaccine.

The V gene is TRBV12-5, the J gene TRBJ2-1; 10 bases are shared with TRBD2. V was clipped by 4 bases and J by 7 bases; unmatched bases: 7. Per the germline V gene, CDR1 is LGHNT and CDR2 is FRNRAP. The length of the CDR3 is 15 residues. The CDR3 reads CASGSLSGGANEQFF. The CDR3 DNA reads as TGTGCTAGTGGTTCGCTGAGCGGGGGGGCGAATGAGCAGTTCTTC. The full variable domain, its missing parts supplied by reference TRBV12-5 and TRBJ2-1, is DARVTQTPRHKVTEMGQEVTMRCQPILGHNTVFWYRQTMMQGLELLAYFRNRAPLDDSGMPKDRFSAEMPDATLATLKIQPSEPRDSAVYFCASGSLSGGANEQFFGPGTRLTVL.

This clonotype was seen a handful of times. The gene calls are TRBV19 and TRBJ2-2; D is unclear. Germline CDR1 and CDR2: LNHDA and SQIVND (reference sequence). The CDR3 contains 14 residues. V gave up 4 bases and J gave up 8 bases, with 14 bases separating them. The CDR3 DNA sequence: TGTGCCAGTAGTAACGACATCGTCTCAGGGGAGCTGTTTTTT. The encoded protein is CASSNDIVSGELFF.

There are a few counts of this clonotype. The chain employs TRBV14 and TRBJ2-3; D perhaps matches TRBD1 (6 bases). Germline assignment: CDR1 SGHDN and CDR2 FVKESK. The CDR3 contains 18 residues. The V gene lost 4 bases and the J gene lost 0 bases, with 20 bases spanning the gap. CDR3 amino acids: CASSPNLQGLPSTDTQYF. The CDR3 nucleotides read TGTGCCAGCAGCCCCAATTTACAGGGTTTACCTAGCACAGATACGCAGTATTTT.

The CDR3 reads CTRRQFNQPQHF. The DNA of the CDR3 is TGCACCAGGCGTCAGTTCAATCAGCCCCAGCATTTT. The rearrangement links TRBV1 to TRBJ1-5. TRBV1 is a recognized pseudogene. The CDR3 is made up of 12 amino acids.